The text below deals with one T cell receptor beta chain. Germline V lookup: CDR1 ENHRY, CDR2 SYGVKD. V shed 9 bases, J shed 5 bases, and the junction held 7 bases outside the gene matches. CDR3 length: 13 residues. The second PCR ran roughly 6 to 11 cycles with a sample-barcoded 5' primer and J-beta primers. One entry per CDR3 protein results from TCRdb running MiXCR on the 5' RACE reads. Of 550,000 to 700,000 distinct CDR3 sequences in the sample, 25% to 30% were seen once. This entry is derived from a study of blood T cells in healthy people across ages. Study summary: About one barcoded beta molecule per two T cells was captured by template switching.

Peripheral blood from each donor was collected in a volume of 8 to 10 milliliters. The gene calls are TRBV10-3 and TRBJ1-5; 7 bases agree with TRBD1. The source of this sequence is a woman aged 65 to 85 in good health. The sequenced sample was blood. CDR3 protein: CAIRFGTDQPQHF. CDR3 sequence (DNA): TGTGCCATTAGATTCGGGACAGATCAGCCCCAGCATTTT.